A selection of T cell receptor beta chains follows, all from one sample in a study of T cell responses to AZD1222 COVID-19 vaccine. Here immunoSEQ multiplex PCR was the method, and the copy in TCRdb shows in-frame clones only, minus some. Here the sample spans approximately 100,000 clones, roughly 92% being singletons. The sequencing here drew on peripheral blood, taken on day 0 of AZD1222 vaccination. These receptors were taken from an adult in good health. The CDR3 runs from the conserved cysteine through the conserved F or W. A D gene is named only where the DNA matches it firmly. Expanded clones are given a class, and other clones once, few, many or no size at all.

d_call,v_call,cdr3_length,j_call,clone_size,cdr3_aa,cdr3_nt
-,TRBV3-1/TRBV3-2,14,TRBJ2-3,-,CASSQGTGTDTQYF,TGTGCCAGCAGCCAAGGCACAGGCACAGATACGCAGTATTTT
TRBD1,TRBV5-4,15,TRBJ1-6,-,CASSSGQGDNSPLHF,TGTGCCAGCAGCTCGGGACAGGGCGATAATTCACCCCTCCACTTT
-,TRBV5-1,15,TRBJ1-2,once,CASSLDGSTNYGYTF,TGCGCCAGCAGCTTGGATGGCAGTACTAACTATGGCTACACCTTC
-,TRBV27,15,TRBJ1-6,once,CASRDRDGGYSPLHF,TGTGCCAGCAGAGACCGGGACGGGGGATATTCACCCCTCCACTTT
-,TRBV19,14,TRBJ1-1,-,CASSLLVGAPSAFF,TGTGCCAGTAGTCTCTTGGTGGGGGCCCCATCGGCTTTCTTT
-,TRBV6-2/TRBV6-3,12,TRBJ2-3,once,CASSPTTDTQYF,TGTGCCAGCAGTCCCACCACAGATACGCAGTATTTT
-,TRBV7-9,12,TRBJ1-2,-,CASSTDRDGYTF,TGTGCCAGCAGCACGGACCGGGACGGCTACACCTTC
-,TRBV5-1,15,TRBJ2-7,-,CASSLIPQGSYEQYF,TGCGCCAGCAGCTTGATCCCCCAAGGCTCCTACGAGCAGTACTTC
-,TRBV5-4,15,TRBJ2-7,-,CASSLGWGETYEQYF,TGTGCCAGCAGCTTGGGTTGGGGGGAAACCTACGAGCAGTACTTC
-,TRBV12-2,19,TRBJ1-5,-,CASRPRPGTGGTRNQPQHF,TGTGCAAGTCGCCCACGTCCTGGGACAGGGGGTACCCGCAATCAGCCCCAGCATTTT
-,TRBV5-1,15,TRBJ1-1,-,CASSLSGTVNTEAFF,TGCGCCAGCAGCCTATCCGGGACGGTGAACACTGAAGCTTTCTTT
TRBD1,TRBV7-3,15,TRBJ2-3,-,CASSLTGTDTDTQYF,TGTGCCAGCAGCTTAACCGGGACAGACACAGATACGCAGTATTTT
-,TRBV6-2/TRBV6-3,16,TRBJ2-3,-,CASSSPGGKEADTQYF,TGTGCCAGCAGTTCACCGGGGGGCAAGGAAGCAGATACGCAGTATTTT
-,TRBV12-3/TRBV12-4,13,TRBJ1-2,-,CASSRSTGTGYTF,TGTGCCAGCAGTCGAAGTACCGGGACGGGCTACACCTTC
TRBD1,TRBV18,14,TRBJ1-5,-,CASSSGQSYQPQHF,TGTGCCAGCTCCTCGGGACAGTCTTATCAGCCCCAGCATTTT
-,TRBV18,13,TRBJ2-7,-,CASSPPERYEQYF,TGTGCCAGCTCACCACCGGAAAGGTACGAGCAGTACTTC
-,TRBV6-6,14,TRBJ2-7,-,CASSYSTASLEQYF,TGTGCCAGCAGTTACTCAACCGCCTCTCTCGAGCAGTACTTC